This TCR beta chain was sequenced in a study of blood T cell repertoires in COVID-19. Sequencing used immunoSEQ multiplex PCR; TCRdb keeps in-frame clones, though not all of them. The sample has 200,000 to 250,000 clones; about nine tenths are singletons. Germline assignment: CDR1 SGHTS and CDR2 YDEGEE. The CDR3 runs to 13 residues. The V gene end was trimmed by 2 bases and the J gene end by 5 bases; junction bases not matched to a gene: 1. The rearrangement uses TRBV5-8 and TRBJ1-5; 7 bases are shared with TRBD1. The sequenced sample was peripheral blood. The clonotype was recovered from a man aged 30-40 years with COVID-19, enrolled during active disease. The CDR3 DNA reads TGTGCCAGCAGCTTCAGGGGGTATCAGCCCCAGCATTTT. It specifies CASSFRGYQPQHF.